The 27 T cell receptor beta chains given below trace back to one sample, sequenced in a study of T-cell memory formation after mild COVID-19. TCRdb re-called the 5' RACE reads with MiXCR, one entry per CDR3 protein. Of 300,000 or so distinct CDR3 sequences listed, 15% are singletons. The sequenced sample consisted of PBMCs or a T cell subset sorted from them (not recorded which). These receptors all come from a man between 18 and 35 years old who had mild COVID-19 (a few samples of this study predate the infection). Cell type and time point are not known.

The gene calls are TRBV6-5 and TRBJ2-7; 8 bases are a match to TRBD2. From germline, CDR1 is MNHEY and CDR2 SVGAGI. V gave up 4 bases and J gave up 0 bases; unmatched junction bases: 8. This CDR3 has 16 amino acids. The CDR3 sequence is CASSSISGDLSYEQYF. The CDR3 nucleotides are TGTGCCAGCAGTTCAATTAGCGGGGACCTCTCCTACGAGCAGTACTTC.

V is TRBV20-1 and J is TRBJ1-2; D perhaps matches TRBD1 (5 bases). Germline assignment: CDR1 DFQATT and CDR2 SNEGSKA (reference sequence). The CDR3 extends over 14 amino acids. V gave up 2 bases and J gave up 2 bases, with 12 bases separating them. CDR3 in DNA: TGCAGTGCTAGAACCGAGGGACTGAACTATGGCTACACCTTC. It yields the protein CSARTEGLNYGYTF.

The sample holds a few counts of this clonotype. The V gene is TRBV20-1, the J gene TRBJ1-1, with a possible D match to TRBD1 (5 bases). CDR1 and CDR2 from the germline V gene are DFQATT and SNEGSKA (reference sequence). The CDR3 has 13 amino acids. V was shortened by 3 bases and J by 6 bases, with 14 bases between the two germline ends. CDR3 bases: TGCAGTGCTAGCTGGGGGGATCGCCCTGAAGCTTTCTTT. It encodes CSASWGDRPEAFF.

The chain employs TRBV7-9 and TRBJ2-1; 11 bases map to TRBD2. The CDR3 is 22 residues long. Looked up from germline, CDR1 is SEHNR and CDR2 is FQNEAQ (reference sequence). Trimming removed 5 bases from V and 1 base from J; junction bases left unmatched: 22. The CDR3 sequence is CASSVDLSSGGPLQVSYNEQFF. In DNA form, the CDR3 reads TGTGCCAGCAGCGTTGACCTTTCTAGCGGGGGGCCACTACAGGTGTCCTACAATGAGCAGTTCTTC. Filled out from reference TRBV7-9 and TRBJ2-1, the complete variable domain reads DTGVSQNPRHKITKRGQNVTFRCDPISEHNRLYWYRQTLGQGPEFLTYFQNEAQLEKSRLLSDRFSAERPKGSFSTLEIQRTEQGDSAMYLCASSVDLSSGGPLQVSYNEQFFGPGTRLTVL.

This clonotype was recorded a few times. The rearrangement joins TRBV2 to TRBJ1-6; D ambiguous. With 8 bases removed from V and 8 bases from J, the gap between germline ends came to 7 bases. The CDR3 sequence is 11 residues long. CDR1 SNHLY and CDR2 FYNNEI come from the germline V gene. The CDR3 sequence is CASGYDSPLHF. For the CDR3, the DNA is TGTGCCAGCGGTTACGATTCACCCCTCCACTTT. Full variable domain (rest looked up from reference TRBV2 and TRBJ1-6): EPEVTQTPSHQVTQMGQEVILRCVPISNHLYFYWYRQILGQKVEFLVSFYNNEISEKSEIFDDQFSVERPDGSNFTLKIRSTKLEDSAMYFCASGYDSPLHFGNGTRLTVT.

V and J are TRBV6-5 and TRBJ2-3, with D perhaps TRBD1 (5 bases). V dropped 2 bases and J dropped 3 bases, with 12 bases sitting between them. The germline V gene encodes CDR1 MNHEY and CDR2 SVGAGI. CDR3 length equals 15 residues. CDR3 protein: CASSYGRVGTDTQYF. The DNA of the CDR3 is TGTGCCAGCAGTTACGGCAGGGTCGGGACAGATACGCAGTATTTT.

The sample holds many counts of this clonotype. CDR3 nucleotide sequence: TGTGCCAGCAGCTTAGCGCAAGAGACCCAGTACTTC. Residues: CASSLAQETQYF. V and J are TRBV7-6 and TRBJ2-5; D not resolved. The germline V gene has CDR1 SGHVS and CDR2 FNYEAQ. Trimming took off 0 bases at V and 2 bases at J, with 1 base between the two ends. The CDR3 runs 12 residues.

This clonotype showed up just a few times. This chain connects TRBV5-1 to TRBJ2-7; 12 bases are a match to TRBD2. Germline V gene data show CDR1 as SGHRS and CDR2 as YFSETQ. The CDR3 is 14 amino acids. With 4 bases clipped from V and 4 bases from J, the junction kept 3 bases outside the gene matches. CDR3 sequence (DNA): TGCGCCAGCAGCCCTAGCGGGGGGGCTTACGAGCAGTACTTC. It specifies CASSPSGGAYEQYF.

The V gene is TRBV7-2, the J gene TRBJ2-1; 10 bases map to TRBD2. There are 14 residues in the CDR3. Germline V CDR1 and CDR2: SGHTA, FQGNSA. J was trimmed by 2 bases and V by 7 bases; bases with no gene match: 2. In DNA form, the CDR3 reads TGTGCCAGCACCGGACTAGCGGCCTACAATGAGCAGTTCTTC. Encoded protein: CASTGLAAYNEQFF.

This clonotype was recorded many times. The V gene is TRBV7-2, the J gene TRBJ2-3; D unclear. The CDR3 totals 14 residues. Germline lookup yields CDR1 SGHTA and CDR2 FQGNSA. The V and J ends lost 5 bases and 2 bases respectively, with 11 bases between them. CDR3 bases: TGTGCCAGCAGCGCTGGCCGATACACAGATACGCAGTATTTT. This encodes CASSAGRYTDTQYF.

This clonotype showed up just once. V gene TRBV30 combines with J gene TRBJ2-7; tentatively, D is TRBD1 or TRBD2 (6 bases each). V lost 0 bases to trimming and J lost 6 bases, with 12 bases between them. Germline V gene lookup returns CDR1 GTSNPN and CDR2 SVGIG (reference sequence). This CDR3 has 13 residues. Here the CDR3 reads CAWSVGGPSEQYF. In DNA form, the CDR3 reads TGTGCCTGGAGTGTAGGGGGGCCAAGCGAGCAGTACTTC.

This clonotype was picked up a small number of times. This chain links TRBV9 with TRBJ2-2; 9 bases map to TRBD1. Per the germline V gene, CDR1 is SGDLS and CDR2 is YYNGEE. CDR3 length equals 17 residues. V lost 0 bases to trimming and J lost 4 bases; unmatched junction nucleotides: 7. The CDR3 reads CASSVAQGARVTGELFF. CDR3 in DNA: TGTGCCAGCAGCGTAGCACAGGGGGCGCGTGTCACCGGGGAGCTGTTTTTT.

This clonotype was seen more than once but under ten times. The chain's CDR3 is CASSLSPGGNTEAFF. CDR3 sequence (DNA): TGTGCCAGCAGCTTAAGTCCAGGGGGCAACACTGAAGCTTTCTTT. The rearrangement uses TRBV7-9 and TRBJ1-1; the match to TRBD1 covers 8 bases. Unmatched junction bases numbered 4, after V lost 2 bases and J lost 2 bases. The CDR3 extends over 15 amino acids. The germline CDR1 and CDR2 sequences are SEHNR and FQNEAQ (reference sequence).

The genes are TRBV9 and TRBJ2-3; 9 bases agree with TRBD2. Germline CDR1 is SGDLS and CDR2 is YYNGEE. The CDR3 has 16 amino acids. V shed 0 bases and J 4 bases; nucleotides not matched to a gene: 6. The CDR3 reads CASSVGRAGGSDTQYF. In nucleotides, the CDR3 is TGTGCCAGCAGCGTAGGGCGAGCGGGGGGCTCAGATACGCAGTATTTT.

V gene TRBV4-1 combines with J gene TRBJ1-5, with D hard to call. Germline V gene sequence: CDR1 MGHRA, CDR2 YSYEKL. The CDR3 covers 15 residues. With 4 bases removed from V and 2 bases from J, the gap between germline ends came to 12 bases. This CDR3 is CASSPGRTGNQPQHF. The DNA of the CDR3 is TGCGCCAGCAGCCCTGGACGGACGGGCAATCAGCCCCAGCATTTT.

This chain joins TRBV7-9 and TRBJ1-2; no definite D call. The CDR3 covers 12 residues. V was cut by 3 bases and J by 6 bases, with 8 bases left in between. Germline-derived CDR1 and CDR2 are SEHNR and FQNEAQ (reference sequence). This CDR3 reads CASSFPGNGYTF. The CDR3 DNA follows: TGTGCCAGCAGCTTCCCGGGAAATGGCTACACCTTC.

This chain joins TRBV20-1 and TRBJ1-1; D ambiguous. Germline loops: CDR1 DFQATT, CDR2 SNEGSKA (reference sequence). V lost 2 bases, J lost 7 bases, and 5 bases lay in between. The CDR3 is 10 amino acids. The CDR3 loop reads CSARWVEAFF. The DNA of the CDR3 is TGCAGTGCTAGATGGGTTGAAGCTTTCTTT.

This chain connects TRBV6-1 to TRBJ2-7; TRBD1 or TRBD2 may be the D gene (5 bases each). V shed 3 bases and J shed 4 bases, with 16 bases lying between them. The CDR3 runs 15 residues. Germline values: CDR1 MNHNS, CDR2 SASEGT. The CDR3 loop reads CASSESAGTSYEQYF. Here the CDR3 DNA reads TGTGCCAGCAGTGAGTCGGCAGGGACCTCATACGAGCAGTACTTC.

This clonotype was detected ten times or more. The CDR3 sequence: CASSDEGIQPQHF. The CDR3 nucleotides read TGTGCCAGCAGTGACGAGGGGATTCAGCCCCAGCATTTT. The chain combines TRBV6-4 with TRBJ1-5; TRBD1 might be the D (5 bases). The ends were cut back, 2 bases at V and 6 bases at J, with 8 bases in the middle. CDR3 length equals 13 residues. Germline CDR1 reads MRHNA; CDR2 reads SNTAGT.

This rearrangement joins TRBV4-3 to TRBJ2-3; 10 nucleotides match TRBD1. CDR3 length: 13 residues. CDR1 LGHNA and CDR2 YSLEER come from the germline V gene. V lost 5 bases, J lost 5 bases, and 1 base stayed unmatched. The CDR3 bases are TGCGCCAGCAGCTGGGACAGGGGAGATACGCAGTATTTT. Protein: CASSWDRGDTQYF.

This clonotype was detected a few times. J is TRBJ2-5 and V is TRBV9; tentatively, D is TRBD2 (6 bases). Germline CDR1 is SGDLS and CDR2 is YYNGEE. This CDR3 is 16 amino acids long. The V end lost 4 bases, the J end lost 4 bases, and 20 bases lay between the germline ends. CDR3 protein: CASSIPRAAGLETQYF. Here the CDR3 DNA reads TGTGCCAGCAGCATCCCACGCGCGGCGGGGCTAGAGACCCAGTACTTC.

The chain uses TRBV28 and TRBJ1-3, with 9 bases identical to TRBD1. This CDR3 region has 17 residues. Germline CDR1 is MDHEN and CDR2 is SYDVKM. With 1 base clipped from V and 0 bases from J, the junction kept 4 bases outside the gene matches. The CDR3 nucleotides are TGTGCCAGCAGTTTATTTAGGACAGGGGCCTCTGGAAACACCATATATTTT. As protein: CASSLFRTGASGNTIYF.

In this sample, this clonotype turned up a few times. V gene TRBV4-3 combines with J gene TRBJ1-4; D might be TRBD1 (5 bases). V lost 0 bases to trimming and J lost 8 bases, with 7 bases between them. This CDR3 has 13 residues. CDR1 is LGHNA and CDR2 is YSLEER in the germline V gene. CDR3 sequence (DNA): TGCGCCAGCAGCCAAGATTGGGGGGAAAAACTGTTTTTT. It encodes CASSQDWGEKLFF.

The gene calls are TRBV20-1 and TRBJ1-2, with 8 bases fitting TRBD1. The CDR3 runs 12 residues. Looked up from germline, CDR1 is DFQATT and CDR2 is SNEGSKA (reference sequence). Trimming at V came to 3 bases and at J to 6 bases, leaving 3 bases not matched to a gene. The CDR3 protein is CSASRGQNGYTF. In nucleotides, the CDR3 is TGCAGTGCTAGCAGGGGGCAAAATGGCTACACCTTC.

The rearrangement uses TRBV20-1 and TRBJ1-5; 9 bases line up with TRBD1. V trimming: 5 bases; J trimming: 2 bases; junction bases outside the gene matches: 4. The CDR3 runs to 14 residues. Germline V gene data show CDR1 as DFQATT and CDR2 as SNEGSKA (reference sequence). This CDR3 is CSAPRTGGNQPQHF. CDR3 DNA: TGCAGTGCTCCCAGGACAGGGGGCAATCAGCCCCAGCATTTT.

This clonotype was observed a few times. The chain combines TRBV7-9 with TRBJ1-2; D is uncertain. The CDR3 runs to 11 residues. Trimming left V 7 bases short and J 6 bases short, with 9 bases between. Germline loops: CDR1 SEHNR, CDR2 FQNEAQ (reference sequence). CDR3 sequence (DNA): TGTGCCAGCACTGATGGGGATGGCTACACCTTC. Translated: CASTDGDGYTF.

This clonotype was seen a handful of times. The rearrangement uses TRBV5-4 and TRBJ1-1, with D tentatively TRBD1 (6 bases). The CDR3 is 13 residues long. The V end lost 0 bases, the J end lost 10 bases, and 13 bases lay between the germline ends. The V gene's germline CDR1 is SGHNT and CDR2 YYREEE (reference sequence). This CDR3 reads CASSLVDQGPAFF. CDR3 DNA: TGTGCCAGCAGCTTGGTTGATCAGGGGCCAGCTTTCTTT. The complete variable domain, with remaining parts taken from reference TRBV5-4 and TRBJ1-1, reads ETGVTQSPTHLIKTRGQQVTLRCSSQSGHNTVSWYQQALGQGPQFIFQYYREEENGRGNFPPRFSGLQFPNYSSELNVNALELDDSALYLCASSLVDQGPAFFGQGTRLTVV.